The sequence of this T cell receptor (beta chain) was determined in a study of shared clonotypes between healthy human individuals. Whole-study context: The cohort had two women and a few men, ages 18 to 49.

This clone was counted between two and nine times. The CDR3 runs 14 residues. Losses at the gene ends were 5 bases for V and 4 bases for J; bases not matched to a gene: 5. CDR1 and CDR2 from the germline V gene are SGHTA and FQGTGA. Profiled with immunoSEQ multiplex PCR; TCRdb holds only in-frame clones, not every one. The top ten hold around 13% of the sample, which has hundreds of thousands of clones, roughly three quarters seen once. This chain joins TRBV7-3 and TRBJ1-3; TRBD1 aligns across 7 bases. Sequenced sample: PBMCs. The origin of this receptor is a woman aged 35 to 49 in good health. Some clones in this sample may be carry-over from other donors' samples. The CDR3 nucleotides read TGTGCCAGCAGCCCAGGGACAGCCGGAAACACCATATATTTT. Translated, it gives CASSPGTAGNTIYF.